The entry below describes one T cell receptor (beta chain). This clone's antigen is unknown. No base quality information exists; no much larger clone differs at one position. Participants in the prospective study were aged roughly 18 to 100 years, lived in 20 to 30 United States geographic areas, and enrolled through a virtual design. In the prospective study, cohorts were assigned on the basis of participant-reported clinical history obtained from a screening survey and a study questionnaire. Recovered participants in ImmuneRACE Cohort 3 were defined as having two consecutive negative NP/OP PCR tests, clearance from a healthcare professional, or resolution of symptoms. Mobile phlebotomists in the prospective study collected whole blood, serum and a nasopharyngeal or oropharyngeal swab from every participant. Prospective study participants could optionally give additional blood draws and questionnaires over an approximately 2-month period. Prospective study blood samples were shipped either frozen or at room temperature before DNA extraction.

CDR3 length: 15 amino acids, cysteine to phenylalanine. Kept here is only the CDR3 DNA, which spans 45 bases and is read in frame from base 1. Based on the germline V gene, the CDR1 and CDR2 sequences are SNHLY and FYNNEI. V is cut by 11 bases and J by 1 base, and the space between the germline ends is 19 bases. The data belong to a study of blood T cell repertoires in COVID-19 (TCRdb year 2020). As for the study more broadly: The collaborator samples originated in the United States, Italy and Spain and spanned the acute and convalescent phases of COVID-19. Subjects who had been exposed to COVID-19, were actively infected with it, or had recovered from it provided the deeply sampled blood TCRbeta repertoires that made up the dataset. HLA class I and class II types, where available, came from metadata supplied by the sample provider rather than from assay-based typing. The samples were drawn from the first 160 participants of the ongoing ImmuneRACE study and from about 1,200 subjects provided by 6 global collaborators. The material from the prospective study consisted of cDNA or gDNA derived from T cells, B-cell-depleted T cells, or PBMCs. The repertoires were released in a freely available public database meant as a resource for research on the immune response to SARS-CoV-2. The sample metadata nearly always contained a de-identified subject ID, COVID-19 status, age in years and sex.

The paper's findings and limits, for the study overall: How much clinical and demographic metadata was included differed by source and by participant, and the metadata was provided uncurated.

TCRbeta CDR3 regions were amplified from genomic DNA using the immunoSEQ Assay, a bias-controlled multiplex PCR. Per the authors' processing: The number of nucleated cells in each sample was estimated by amplification of reference gene primers within the assay. To quantify the absolute abundance of each unique TCRbeta CDR3 rearrangement, sequence reads were collapsed and filtered. For each sample, productive Simpson clonality was calculated by taking the square root of Simpson's diversity index across productive rearrangements. In its TCRdb copy, this immuneACCESS table keeps in-frame sequences only and misses some clones. Where compared with another copy, unresolved V genes explain less than half of these, and the others have no known cause. The V and J calls and the clone size are those of that table, but D and trimming were determined from the DNA. The sample table shows about 190,000 clones, and approximately 88% are seen once. The leading ten clones occupy roughly 3% of the sample.

The origin of this receptor is a woman in her thirties who had recovered from COVID-19. Specimen: PBMCs or T cells enriched from blood (not recorded which). The chain is made from TRBV2 and TRBJ2-3; tentative D gene TRBD1, with 5 bases matching. CDR3 loop: CAGAHSIRGTDTQYF. The DNA sequence is TGTGCCGGGGCACACTCGATTAGAGGCACAGATACGCAGTATTTT.